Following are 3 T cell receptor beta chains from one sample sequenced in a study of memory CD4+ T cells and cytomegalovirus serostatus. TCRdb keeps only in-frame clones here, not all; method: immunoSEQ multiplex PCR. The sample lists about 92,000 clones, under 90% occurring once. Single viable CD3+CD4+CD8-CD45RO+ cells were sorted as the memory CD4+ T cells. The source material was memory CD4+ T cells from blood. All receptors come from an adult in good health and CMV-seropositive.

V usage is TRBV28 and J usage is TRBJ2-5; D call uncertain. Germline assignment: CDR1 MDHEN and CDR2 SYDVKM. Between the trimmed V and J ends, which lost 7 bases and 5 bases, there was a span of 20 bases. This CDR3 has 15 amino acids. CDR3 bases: TGTGCCAGCACCTACCTCTTAGGGTCCTGGGAGACCCAGTACTTC. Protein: CASTYLLGSWETQYF.

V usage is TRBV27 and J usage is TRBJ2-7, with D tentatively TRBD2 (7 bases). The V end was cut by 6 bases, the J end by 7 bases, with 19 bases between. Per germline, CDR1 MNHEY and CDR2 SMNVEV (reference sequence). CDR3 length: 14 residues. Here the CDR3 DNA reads TGTGCCAGCAGGGCGGGGAGGGGAGGGGGAGAGCAGTACTTC. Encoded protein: CASRAGRGGGEQYF.

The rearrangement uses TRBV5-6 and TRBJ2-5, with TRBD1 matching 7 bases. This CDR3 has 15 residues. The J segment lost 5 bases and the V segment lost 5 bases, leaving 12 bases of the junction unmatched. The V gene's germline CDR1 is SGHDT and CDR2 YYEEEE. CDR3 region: CASRGGRVDGETQYF. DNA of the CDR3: TGTGCCAGCAGAGGGGGCAGGGTGGACGGGGAGACCCAGTACTTC.